A selection of T cell receptor beta chains follows, all from one sample in a study of T cell clones after liver transplantation. The assay was immunoSEQ multiplex PCR, and TCRdb's table has in-frame clones only and misses some. The repertoire holds 50,000 to 55,000 clones, 70% to 75% seen once, with about a tenth in the top ten. This specimen was CD4+ T cells from blood, taken approximately 52 months after liver transplant. The source is a human patient who received a liver transplant. Some T cells could come from the graft donor. The CDR3 runs from the conserved cysteine through the conserved F or W. A D gene is named only where the DNA matches it firmly. Size tells how often a clone was seen (once, few, many) or the class of an expanded clone, and some rows leave it out.

clone size,D gene,V gene,J gene,CDR3 DNA,CDR3 protein
few,TRBD1,TRBV5-5,TRBJ1-3,TGTGCCAGCAGCTTGGATGGCGGGACAGGGCGAAACACCATATATTTT,CASSLDGGTGRNTIYF
.,.,TRBV30,TRBJ1-3,TGTGCCTGGACCGGGATAGGGGATGGAAACACCATATATTTT,CAWTGIGDGNTIYF
.,.,TRBV5-8,TRBJ1-6,TGTGCCAGCAGCTTGAGGGGGAATTCACCCCTCCACTTT,CASSLRGNSPLHF
few,.,TRBV14,TRBJ2-1,TGTGCCAGCAGCCAAGAATGGGGGTTCCAATCGGGTGAGCAGTTCTTC,CASSQEWGFQSGEQFF
.,.,TRBV12-5,TRBJ2-2,TGTGCTAGTGGTTTCATGAACACCGGGGAGCTGTTTTTT,CASGFMNTGELFF
few,.,TRBV6-5,TRBJ2-7,TGTGCCAGCAGTTACGGAACCCATAGGGACGAGCAGTACTTC,CASSYGTHRDEQYF
.,.,TRBV30,TRBJ1-1,TGTGCCTGGAGTAGAATCCAGGGGCTTAACACTGAAGCTTTCTTT,CAWSRIQGLNTEAFF
.,.,TRBV10-3,TRBJ1-5,TGTGCCATCAGTGAAGGTCTCAGTCAGCCCCAGCATTTT,CAISEGLSQPQHF
.,TRBD1,TRBV11-2,TRBJ1-6,TGTGCCAGCAGCTTAGAGTCGGACAGGGATTCACCCCTCCACTTT,CASSLESDRDSPLHF
.,TRBD2,TRBV5-4,TRBJ2-3,TGTGCCAGCAGCTTGGCGGGGAGCGGGGGGGCCCAAGATACGCAGTATTTT,CASSLAGSGGAQDTQYF
.,.,TRBV18,TRBJ1-2,TGTGCCAGCTCACCCGGAGGGGTGGGCTATGGCTACACCTTC,CASSPGGVGYGYTF
.,.,TRBV7-3,TRBJ2-1,TGTGCCAGCAGCTTAACCCCAGCCATCAATGAGCAGTTCTTC,CASSLTPAINEQFF
.,.,TRBV5-6,TRBJ2-5,TGTGCCAGCACGTCTGGGGCGACCCAGTACTTC,CASTSGATQYF
.,.,TRBV5-1,TRBJ2-1,TGCGCCAGCAGCTTGGAGGGCAGCTATCACAATGAGCAGTTCTTC,CASSLEGSYHNEQFF
few,.,TRBV14,TRBJ2-7,TGTGCCAGCAGCCCCGGACGGGTAATCTCCGAGCAGTACTTC,CASSPGRVISEQYF
.,.,TRBV28,TRBJ2-2,TGTGCCAGCAGTTTCGCCGGCCTTGGACGGCGAGCGAACACCGGGGAGCTGTTTTTT,CASSFAGLGRRANTGELFF
.,TRBD2,TRBV18,TRBJ2-1,TGTGCCAGCTCACGCGATAGCGGGGGGAACAATGAGCAGTTCTTC,CASSRDSGGNNEQFF
few,.,TRBV18,TRBJ1-5,TGTGCCAGCTCACCAGGGGGAGCAGGGGTCAATCAGCCCCAGCATTTT,CASSPGGAGVNQPQHF
.,TRBD1,TRBV27,TRBJ2-7,TGTGCCAGCAGTTTATCAAGTAACAGGGGGACAAACGAGCAGTACTTC,CASSLSSNRGTNEQYF
few,.,TRBV2,TRBJ2-2,TGTGCCAGCAGTCTGACCGGGACTCAGAACACCGGGGAGCTGTTTTTT,CASSLTGTQNTGELFF
.,.,TRBV5-4,TRBJ2-3,TGTGCCAGCAGTTTAAACGTGTTCACAGATACGCAGTATTTT,CASSLNVFTDTQYF
.,.,TRBV2,TRBJ2-2,TGTGCCAGCAGTTCGGTCGTCGGGGGCGTCAATCTCAACACCGGGGAGCTGTTTTTT,CASSSVVGGVNLNTGELFF
.,TRBD1,TRBV5-4,TRBJ2-4,TGTGCCAGCAGCGGGGGACAGGAAGGTCTGATAGCCAAAAACATTCAGTACTTC,CASSGGQEGLIAKNIQYF
.,.,TRBV7-2,TRBJ2-5,TGTGCCAGCAGCTTAGGGGCGGGGGCAGGGGAGACCCAGTACTTC,CASSLGAGAGETQYF
few,TRBD1,TRBV5-1,TRBJ2-7,TGCGCCAGCAGCGAGCGACAGGGTTGGACCTACGAGCAGTACTTC,CASSERQGWTYEQYF
.,.,TRBV29-1,TRBJ2-6,TGCAGCGTCAGTGGCGAGTCTGGGGCCAACGTCCTGACTTTC,CSVSGESGANVLTF
.,TRBD1,TRBV30,TRBJ1-1,TGTGCCTGGAGTGACGTCTTGGGGACAGGGACCCTCCTTGCTGAAGCTTTCTTT,CAWSDVLGTGTLLAEAFF
few,TRBD1,TRBV28,TRBJ1-1,TGTGCCAGCAGCACACCGGGACAGATCATGAACACTGAAGCTTTCTTT,CASSTPGQIMNTEAFF
.,TRBD1,TRBV19,TRBJ1-5,TGTGCCAGTAGTATGGCCGACAGGGGGGATCAGCCCCAGCATTTT,CASSMADRGDQPQHF
few,TRBD1,TRBV28,TRBJ1-2,TGTGCCAGCAGTTTTTGGGGGACAGGGTCTGGTTTTGGCAACTATGGCTACACCTTC,CASSFWGTGSGFGNYGYTF
.,TRBD1,TRBV5-4,TRBJ1-2,TGTGCCAGCAGCTCCGGTGGACAGGGAGATAATGGCTACACCTTC,CASSSGGQGDNGYTF
many,.,TRBV19,TRBJ1-6,TGTGCCAGTAGTATTACACTTAATTCACCCCTCCACTTT,CASSITLNSPLHF
.,.,TRBV10-3,TRBJ2-5,TGTGCCATCAGCGGCAGGGAAGGAGAGACCCAGTACTTC,CAISGREGETQYF
medium-sized,TRBD1,TRBV7-2,TRBJ1-6,TGTGCCAGCAGCCCGACGGGACAGGTCCGGACACCCCTCCACTTT,CASSPTGQVRTPLHF
.,.,TRBV30,TRBJ1-6,TGTGCCTGGAAGCGGTCTCTCGGAGGGGGAGACTCACCCCTCCACTTT,CAWKRSLGGGDSPLHF
.,.,TRBV30,TRBJ2-5,TGTGCCTGGAGCTCAGGAACGTACCAAGAGACCCAGTACTTC,CAWSSGTYQETQYF
.,.,TRBV7-8,TRBJ2-7,TGTGCCAGCAGCTTAGAGGGGACAAGGAACTACGAGCAGTACTTC,CASSLEGTRNYEQYF
.,TRBD1,TRBV15,TRBJ2-2,TGTGCCACCAGCAGACCGGATCGGACAGGAAGCACCGGGGAGCTGTTTTTT,CATSRPDRTGSTGELFF
.,TRBD1,TRBV5-1,TRBJ2-3,TGCGCCAGCAGCTTAGGCAGGGGGCGGACGGATACGCAGTATTTT,CASSLGRGRTDTQYF
few,.,TRBV7-2,TRBJ1-5,TGTGCCAGCAGCTTAGTAGGTAACAATCAGCCCCAGCATTTT,CASSLVGNNQPQHF
.,TRBD2,TRBV14,TRBJ2-1,TGTGCCAGCAGCCAAGATTTTAGCGGGGGGCAAGACAATGAGCAGTTCTTC,CASSQDFSGGQDNEQFF
.,.,TRBV28,TRBJ1-6,TGTGCCAGCAGTAGAGTCACCAATTCACCCCTCCACTTT,CASSRVTNSPLHF
.,TRBD1,TRBV5-6,TRBJ2-3,TGTGCCAGCAGCTTGGTTGGGGGACAGTCCTTGGATACGCAGTATTTT,CASSLVGGQSLDTQYF
.,TRBD1,TRBV10-3,TRBJ1-2,TGTGCCATCAGTGTTGACCGGGACAGGGCTGACTACACCTTC,CAISVDRDRADYTF
.,TRBD1,TRBV10-3,TRBJ2-5,TGTGCCATCAATGCCGGGACAGGGGAAGAGACCCAGTACTTC,CAINAGTGEETQYF
.,.,TRBV2,TRBJ1-6,TGTGCCAGCAATAGGGACATAGGGGAACCCCTCCACTTT,CASNRDIGEPLHF
.,TRBD1,TRBV7-2,TRBJ2-3,TGTGCCAGCAGCCCAGAAACAGGGGTGGGTACGCAGTATTTT,CASSPETGVGTQYF
.,.,TRBV7-2,TRBJ2-3,TGTGCCAGCAGCCTCACCGTAGGTGCAGATACGCAGTATTTT,CASSLTVGADTQYF
.,.,TRBV14,TRBJ2-5,TGTGCCAGCAGCCAGATGGAGACCCAGTACTTC,CASSQMETQYF
.,.,TRBV10-3,TRBJ2-7,TGTGCCATTGGCCCGGCCTACGAGCAGTACTTC,CAIGPAYEQYF